Following are 11 T cell receptor beta chains from one sample sequenced in a study of blood T cell repertoires in COVID-19. Sequencing used immunoSEQ multiplex PCR; TCRdb keeps in-frame clones, though not all of them. The sample consists of over 120,000 clones, 79% of them appearing once. Sequenced material: peripheral blood. The receptors shown here come from a woman aged 70-85 years with COVID-19, enrolled during active disease.

The chain employs TRBV6-5 and TRBJ1-3, with TRBD1 matching over 8 bases. Germline CDR1 and CDR2: MNHEY and SVGAGI. The junction had 3 bases not matched to a gene; V was cut back by 6 bases and J by 2 bases. The CDR3 has 14 residues. The CDR3 is CASRQGATGNTIYF. In nucleotides, the CDR3 is TGTGCCAGCAGGCAGGGGGCTACTGGAAACACCATATATTTT.

V is TRBV19 and J is TRBJ2-1; tentative D call: TRBD2 (5 bases). In germline, CDR1 is LNHDA, CDR2 SQIVND (reference sequence). V shed 10 bases and J shed 3 bases, with 7 bases lying between them. This CDR3 has 11 amino acids. CDR3 bases: TGTGCCACCGCGGGCTACAATGAGCAGTTCTTC. Translated: CATAGYNEQFF. Full variable domain (rest looked up from reference TRBV19 and TRBJ2-1): DGGITQSPKYLFRKEGQNVTLSCEQNLNHDAMYWYRQDPGQGLRLIYYSQIVNDFQKGDIAEGYSVSREKKESFPLTVTSAQKNPTAFYLCATAGYNEQFFGPGTRLTVL.

The CDR3 DNA reads as TGTGCCAGCCAAGGGGGGGTAGATGAGCAGTTCTTC. Translation: CASQGGVDEQFF. This chain joins TRBV28 and TRBJ2-1; possibly TRBD2 for D (7 bases). Deletions cut 8 bases from V and 8 bases from J, with 13 bases between. Germline assignment: CDR1 MDHEN and CDR2 SYDVKM. The CDR3 loop spans 12 amino acids.

J is TRBJ2-1 and V is TRBV6-8, with TRBD2 matching over 12 bases. Per germline, CDR1 MNHGY and CDR2 SAAAGT. With V trimmed by 0 bases and J by 4 bases, 10 bases remained unmatched. This CDR3 has 19 amino acids. For the CDR3, the DNA is TGTGCCAGCAGTTACTCGGAGGCTAGCGGGGGGGCCGCGTACAATGAGCAGTTCTTC. Translated, it gives CASSYSEASGGAAYNEQFF.

This clone was observed at least ten times. The chain has TRBV25-1 and TRBJ2-2; D perhaps matches TRBD2 (6 bases). V lost 0 bases and J lost 5, with 16 bases in between. CDR1 and CDR2 (germline): MGHDK, SYGVNS. The length of the CDR3 is 17 residues. CDR3 in DNA: TGTGCCAGCAGTGAATATAAGGCGGGGTCAGGGACCGGGGAGCTGTTTTTT. Protein product: CASSEYKAGSGTGELFF.

The CDR3 sequence: CASSVASGGVADTQYF. The DNA for the CDR3 is TGTGCCAGCAGCGTAGCTAGCGGGGGTGTGGCAGATACGCAGTATTTT. The V gene is TRBV9, the J gene TRBJ2-3; 10 positions match TRBD2. The CDR3 spans 16 residues. J was trimmed by 4 bases and V by 0 bases; bases with no gene match: 5. From germline, CDR1 is SGDLS and CDR2 YYNGEE. The full variable domain, its missing parts supplied by reference TRBV9 and TRBJ2-3, is DSGVTQTPKHLITATGQRVTLRCSPRSGDLSVYWYQQSLDQGLQFLIQYYNGEERAKGNILERFSAQQFPDLHSELNLSSLELGDSALYFCASSVASGGVADTQYFGPGTRLTVL.

This chain uses TRBV7-2 with TRBJ2-3, with 12 bases aligning to TRBD2. Trimming took 2 bases from V and 4 from J; bases not matched to a gene: 4. The CDR3 has 16 residues. The germline V gene encodes CDR1 SGHTA and CDR2 FQGNSA. The CDR3 loop is CASSLRLAGGSDTQYF. The CDR3 coding sequence is TGTGCCAGCAGCTTAAGGCTAGCGGGGGGGTCAGATACGCAGTATTTT. Based on the CDR3 plus reference TRBV7-2 and TRBJ2-3, the full variable domain is GAGVSQSPSNKVTEKGKDVELRCDPISGHTALYWYRQSLGQGLEFLIYFQGNSAPDKSGLPSDRFSAERTGGSVSTLTIQRTQQEDSAVYLCASSLRLAGGSDTQYFGPGTRLTVL.

This clone has more than one count but fewer than ten. The chain employs TRBV7-2 and TRBJ1-1; D is perhaps TRBD1 (5 bases). This CDR3 contains 17 residues. Trimming left V 1 base short and J 5 bases short, with 20 bases between. The V gene's germline CDR1 is SGHTA and CDR2 FQGNSA. CDR3 coding DNA: TGTGCCAGCAGCTTAGTAGGTTCGTGGGGGAGGTTAACTGAAGCTTTCTTT. Its translation: CASSLVGSWGRLTEAFF.

This rearrangement joins TRBV28 to TRBJ2-7; D call uncertain. This CDR3 is built from 15 residues. Germline loops: CDR1 MDHEN, CDR2 SYDVKM. V lost 6 bases, J lost 2 bases, and 17 bases lay in between. The CDR3 region is CASSQHRRVAYEQYF. As DNA, the CDR3 is TGTGCCAGCAGCCAACACCGCCGGGTAGCCTACGAGCAGTACTTC.

This chain connects TRBV10-3 to TRBJ2-2; D is perhaps TRBD1 (6 bases). The CDR3 covers 14 residues. V was pared by 8 bases and J by 5 bases, with 15 bases between. The germline gives CDR1 ENHRY, CDR2 SYGVKD. CDR3 coding DNA: TGTGCCATCGGCCCGGGACAAGATACCGGGGAGCTGTTTTTT. Amino acid sequence: CAIGPGQDTGELFF.

J is TRBJ1-4 and V is TRBV7-2; D is ambiguous. Germline CDR1 reads SGHTA; CDR2 reads FQGNSA. The V end was cut by 5 bases, the J end by 4 bases, with 14 bases between. This CDR3 region has 15 residues. CDR3 DNA: TGTGCCAGCAGCCCCCGACCGGCGGGTAATGAAAAACTGTTTTTT. Its translation: CASSPRPAGNEKLFF. Combining the CDR3 with reference TRBV7-2 and TRBJ1-4 gives the whole variable domain GAGVSQSPSNKVTEKGKDVELRCDPISGHTALYWYRQSLGQGLEFLIYFQGNSAPDKSGLPSDRFSAERTGGSVSTLTIQRTQQEDSAVYLCASSPRPAGNEKLFFGSGTQLSVL.